The clone carrying this T cell receptor (beta chain) has a single count. The data were obtained in a study of blood T cell repertoires in COVID-19. Study in general: Acute and convalescent COVID-19 specimens originated in the United States, Italy and Spain. PBMCs, B-cell-depleted T cells, or T cells were the source of the cDNA or gDNA that made up the material.

The CDR3 spans 15 residues. In germline, CDR1 is KGHSH, CDR2 LQKENI. V lost 5 bases and J lost 1; bases outside the gene matches: 7. As handled by the study authors: Amplifying reference gene primers gave estimates of nucleated cell counts. Here immunoSEQ multiplex PCR was the method, and the copy in TCRdb shows in-frame clones only, minus some. Clonal size and the V and J genes are those of that table, whereas D and trimming came from the DNA. The top ten hold around 28% of the sample, which has 52,000 or so clones, just over 85% seen once. The chain links TRBV18 to TRBJ2-5; 7 bases match TRBD1. The sequence was obtained from a human donor in a cohort sampled during active COVID-19. Sequenced sample: peripheral blood. CDR3 region: CASSTQTGSQETQYF. The CDR3 DNA is TGTGCCAGCTCAACCCAGACAGGGAGCCAAGAGACCCAGTACTTC. The variable domain in full, with the rest retrieved from reference TRBV18 and TRBJ2-5, is NAGVMQNPRHLVRRRGQEARLRCSPMKGHSHVYWYRQLPEEGLKFMVYLQKENIIDESGMPKERFSAEFPKEGPSILRIQQVVRGDSAAYFCASSTQTGSQETQYFGPGTRLLVL.